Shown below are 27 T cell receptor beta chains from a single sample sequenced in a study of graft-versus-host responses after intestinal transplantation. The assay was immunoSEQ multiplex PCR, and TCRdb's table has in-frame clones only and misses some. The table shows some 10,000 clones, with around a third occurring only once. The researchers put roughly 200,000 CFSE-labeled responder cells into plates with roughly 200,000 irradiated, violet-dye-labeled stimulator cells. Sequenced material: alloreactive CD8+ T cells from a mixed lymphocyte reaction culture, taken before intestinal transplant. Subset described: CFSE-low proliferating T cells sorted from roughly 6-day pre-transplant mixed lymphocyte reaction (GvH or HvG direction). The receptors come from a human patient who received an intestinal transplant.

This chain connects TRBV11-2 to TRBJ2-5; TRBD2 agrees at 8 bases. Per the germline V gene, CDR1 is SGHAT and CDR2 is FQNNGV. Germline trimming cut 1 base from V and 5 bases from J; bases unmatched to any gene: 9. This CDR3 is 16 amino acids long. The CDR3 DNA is TGTGCCAGCAGCTTAGTTGGCGGGGGGCCTAGGGAGACCCAGTACTTC. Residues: CASSLVGGGPRETQYF.

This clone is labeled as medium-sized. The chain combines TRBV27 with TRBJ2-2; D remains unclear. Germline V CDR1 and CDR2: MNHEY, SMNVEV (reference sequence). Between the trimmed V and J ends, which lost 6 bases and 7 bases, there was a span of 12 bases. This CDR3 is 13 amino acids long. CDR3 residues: CASSPSAYGELFF. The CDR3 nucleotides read TGTGCCAGCAGCCCCTCCGCCTACGGGGAGCTGTTTTTT.

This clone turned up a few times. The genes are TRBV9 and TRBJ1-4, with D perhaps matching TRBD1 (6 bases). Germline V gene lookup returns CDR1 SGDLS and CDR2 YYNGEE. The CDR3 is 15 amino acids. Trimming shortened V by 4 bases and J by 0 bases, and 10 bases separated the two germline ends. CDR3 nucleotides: TGTGCCAGCAGCTTCCGGACAGCAACTAATGAAAAACTGTTTTTT. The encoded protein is CASSFRTATNEKLFF.

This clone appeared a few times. The chain's CDR3 is CASSQVDRSTDTQYF. CDR3 coding DNA: TGCGCCAGCAGCCAAGTAGACAGGAGCACAGATACGCAGTATTTT. This sequence joins TRBV4-1 and TRBJ2-3; a weak D match, TRBD1 (6 bases). The V gene lost 1 base and the J gene lost 0 bases, with 8 bases spanning the gap. The CDR3 runs 15 residues. The germline CDR1 and CDR2 sequences are MGHRA and YSYEKL.

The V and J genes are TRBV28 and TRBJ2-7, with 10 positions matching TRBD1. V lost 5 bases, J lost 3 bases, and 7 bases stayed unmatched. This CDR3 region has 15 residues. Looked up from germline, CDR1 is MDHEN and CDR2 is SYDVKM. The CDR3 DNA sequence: TGTGCCAGCAGTATCGGACAGGGGGGTCTCTACGAGCAGTACTTC. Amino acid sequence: CASSIGQGGLYEQYF.

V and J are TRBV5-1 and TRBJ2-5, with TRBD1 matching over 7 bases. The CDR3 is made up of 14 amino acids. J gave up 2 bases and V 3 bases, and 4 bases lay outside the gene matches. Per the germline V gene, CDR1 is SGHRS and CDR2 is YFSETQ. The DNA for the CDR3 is TGCGCCAGCAGCTCCTGGGACAGACAAGAGACCCAGTACTTC. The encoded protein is CASSSWDRQETQYF.

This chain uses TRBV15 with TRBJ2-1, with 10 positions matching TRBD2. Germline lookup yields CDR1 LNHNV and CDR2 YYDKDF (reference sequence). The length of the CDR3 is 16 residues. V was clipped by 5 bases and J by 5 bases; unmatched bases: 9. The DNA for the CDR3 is TGTGCCACCAGCCCGGGGGGACTAGCGTACGACAATGAGCAGTTCTTC. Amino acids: CATSPGGLAYDNEQFF.

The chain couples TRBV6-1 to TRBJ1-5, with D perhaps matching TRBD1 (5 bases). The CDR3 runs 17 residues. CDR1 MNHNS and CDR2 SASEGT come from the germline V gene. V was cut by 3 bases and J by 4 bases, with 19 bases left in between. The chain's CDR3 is CASSERGVQVRNQPQHF. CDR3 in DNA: TGTGCCAGCAGTGAGCGGGGGGTACAGGTCAGAAATCAGCCCCAGCATTTT.

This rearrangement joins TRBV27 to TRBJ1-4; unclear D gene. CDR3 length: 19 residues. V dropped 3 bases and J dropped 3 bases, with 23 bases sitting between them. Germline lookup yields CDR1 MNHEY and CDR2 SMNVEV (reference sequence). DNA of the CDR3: TGTGCCAGCAGTTTGCTGTCGGCAGAACATCCCGGGGCTAATGAAAAACTGTTTTTT. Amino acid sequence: CASSLLSAEHPGANEKLFF.

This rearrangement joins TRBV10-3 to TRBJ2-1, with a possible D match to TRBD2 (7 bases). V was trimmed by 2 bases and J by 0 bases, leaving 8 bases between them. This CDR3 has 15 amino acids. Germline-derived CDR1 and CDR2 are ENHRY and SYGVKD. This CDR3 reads CAISEGGASYNEQFF. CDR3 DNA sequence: TGTGCCATCAGTGAGGGGGGGGCCTCCTACAATGAGCAGTTCTTC.

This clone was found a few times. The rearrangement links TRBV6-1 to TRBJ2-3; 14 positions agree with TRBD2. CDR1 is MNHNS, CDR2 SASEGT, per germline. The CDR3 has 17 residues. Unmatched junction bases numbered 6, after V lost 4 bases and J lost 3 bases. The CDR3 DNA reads TGTGCCAGCAGTGGACTAGCGGGGGGGGGAGGGACAGATACGCAGTATTTT. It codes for CASSGLAGGGGTDTQYF.

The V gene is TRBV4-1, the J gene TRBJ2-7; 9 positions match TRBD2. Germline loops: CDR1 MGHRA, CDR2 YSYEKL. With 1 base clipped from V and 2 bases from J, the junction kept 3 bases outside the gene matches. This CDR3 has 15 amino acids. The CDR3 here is CASSQVASGAYEQYF. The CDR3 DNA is TGCGCCAGCAGCCAAGTGGCTAGCGGGGCCTACGAGCAGTACTTC.

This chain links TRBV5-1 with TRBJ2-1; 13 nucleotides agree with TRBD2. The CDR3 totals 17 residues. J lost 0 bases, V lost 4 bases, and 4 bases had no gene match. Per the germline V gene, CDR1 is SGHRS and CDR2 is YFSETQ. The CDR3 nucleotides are TGCGCCAGCAGCGGACTAGCGGGGGTTTCCTCCTACAATGAGCAGTTCTTC. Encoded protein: CASSGLAGVSSYNEQFF. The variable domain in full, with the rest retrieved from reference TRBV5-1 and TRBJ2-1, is KAGVTQTPRYLIKTRGQQVTLSCSPISGHRSVSWYQQTPGQGLQFLFEYFSETQRNKGNFPGRFSGRQFSNSRSEMNVSTLELGDSALYLCASSGLAGVSSYNEQFFGPGTRLTVL.

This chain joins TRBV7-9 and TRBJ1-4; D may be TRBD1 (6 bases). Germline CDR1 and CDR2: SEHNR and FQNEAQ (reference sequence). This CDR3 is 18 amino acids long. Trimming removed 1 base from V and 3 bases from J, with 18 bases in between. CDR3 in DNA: TGTGCCAGCAGCTTAGAGTGGGCAGGGGCGTCGGCTAATGAAAAACTGTTTTTT. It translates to CASSLEWAGASANEKLFF.

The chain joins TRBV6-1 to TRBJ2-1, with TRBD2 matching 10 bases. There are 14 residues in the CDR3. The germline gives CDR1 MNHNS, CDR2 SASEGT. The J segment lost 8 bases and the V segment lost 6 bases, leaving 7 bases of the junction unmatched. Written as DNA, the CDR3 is TGTGCCAGCAGCCCTAGCGGGGGCCTCGATGAGCAGTTCTTC. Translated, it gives CASSPSGGLDEQFF.

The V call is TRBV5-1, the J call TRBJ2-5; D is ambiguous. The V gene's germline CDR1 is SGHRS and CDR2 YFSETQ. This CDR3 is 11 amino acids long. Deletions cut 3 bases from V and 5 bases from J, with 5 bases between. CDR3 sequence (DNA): TGCGCCAGCAGCTCCTCGGAGACCCAGTACTTC. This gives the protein CASSSSETQYF.

CDR3 in amino acids: CASSPHPQRELSTDTQYF. The DNA of the CDR3 is TGTGCCAGCAGCCCACACCCCCAGCGGGAGCTAAGCACAGATACGCAGTATTTT. The J gene is TRBJ2-3, the V gene TRBV7-8; TRBD2 matches 8 bases. The junction had 13 bases not matched to a gene; V was cut back by 5 bases and J by 0 bases. Germline-derived CDR1 and CDR2 are SGHVS and FQNEAQ. The CDR3 length is 18 residues.

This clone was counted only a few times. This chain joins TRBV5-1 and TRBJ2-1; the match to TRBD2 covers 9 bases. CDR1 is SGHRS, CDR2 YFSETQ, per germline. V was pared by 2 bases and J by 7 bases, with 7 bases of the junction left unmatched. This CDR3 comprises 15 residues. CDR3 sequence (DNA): TGCGCCAGCAGCTTTAGCGGGGGCCCCTGGAATGAGCAGTTCTTC. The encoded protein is CASSFSGGPWNEQFF.

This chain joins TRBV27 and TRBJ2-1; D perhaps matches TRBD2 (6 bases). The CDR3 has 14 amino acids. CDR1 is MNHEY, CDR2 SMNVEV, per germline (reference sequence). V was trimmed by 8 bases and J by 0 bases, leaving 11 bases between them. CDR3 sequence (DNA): TGTGCCAGCTCCCTCGGGAGCTCCTACAATGAGCAGTTCTTC. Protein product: CASSLGSSYNEQFF.

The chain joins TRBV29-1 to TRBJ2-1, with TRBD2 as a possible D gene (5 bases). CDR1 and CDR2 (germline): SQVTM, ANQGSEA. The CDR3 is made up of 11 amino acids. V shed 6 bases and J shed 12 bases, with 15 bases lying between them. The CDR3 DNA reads TGCAGCGTCCCTAGGGCCGAGGGGCAGTTCTTC. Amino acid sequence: CSVPRAEGQFF.

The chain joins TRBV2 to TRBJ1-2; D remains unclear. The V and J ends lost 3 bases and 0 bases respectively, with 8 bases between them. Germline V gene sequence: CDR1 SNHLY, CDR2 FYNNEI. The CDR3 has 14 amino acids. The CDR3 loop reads CASSEGPANYGYTF. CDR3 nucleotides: TGTGCCAGCAGTGAGGGCCCGGCTAACTATGGCTACACCTTC.

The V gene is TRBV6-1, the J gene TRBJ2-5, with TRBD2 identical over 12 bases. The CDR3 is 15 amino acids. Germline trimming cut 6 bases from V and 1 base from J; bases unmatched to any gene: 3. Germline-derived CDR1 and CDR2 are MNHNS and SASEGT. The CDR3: CASRLAGGTQETQYF. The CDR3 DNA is TGTGCCAGCAGACTAGCGGGAGGAACCCAAGAGACCCAGTACTTC.

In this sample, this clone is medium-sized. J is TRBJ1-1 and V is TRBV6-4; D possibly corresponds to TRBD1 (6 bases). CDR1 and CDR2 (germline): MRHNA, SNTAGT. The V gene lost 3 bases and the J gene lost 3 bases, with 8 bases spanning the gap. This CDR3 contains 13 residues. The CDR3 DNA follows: TGTGCCAGCAGTGAGGGGGCGCACACTGAAGCTTTCTTT. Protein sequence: CASSEGAHTEAFF.

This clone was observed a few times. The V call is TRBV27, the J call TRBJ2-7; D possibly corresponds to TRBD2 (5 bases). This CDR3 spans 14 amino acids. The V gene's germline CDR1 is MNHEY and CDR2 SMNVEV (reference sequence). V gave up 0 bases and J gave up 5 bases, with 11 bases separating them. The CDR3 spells CASSLSVDWNEQYF. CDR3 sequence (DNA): TGTGCCAGCAGTTTATCTGTGGACTGGAACGAGCAGTACTTC.

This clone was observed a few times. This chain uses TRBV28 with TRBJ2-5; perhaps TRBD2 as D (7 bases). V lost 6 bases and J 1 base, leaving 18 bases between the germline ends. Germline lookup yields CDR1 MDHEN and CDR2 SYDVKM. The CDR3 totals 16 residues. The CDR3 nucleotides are TGTGCCAGCAGCCACACCTCCGGGGGGCTCCAAGAGACCCAGTACTTC. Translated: CASSHTSGGLQETQYF.

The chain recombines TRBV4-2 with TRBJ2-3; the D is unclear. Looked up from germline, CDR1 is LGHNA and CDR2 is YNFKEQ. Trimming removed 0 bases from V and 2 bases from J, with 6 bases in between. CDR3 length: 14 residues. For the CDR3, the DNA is TGTGCCAGCAGCCAAGAGGCCGACACAGATACGCAGTATTTT. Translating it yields CASSQEADTDTQYF.

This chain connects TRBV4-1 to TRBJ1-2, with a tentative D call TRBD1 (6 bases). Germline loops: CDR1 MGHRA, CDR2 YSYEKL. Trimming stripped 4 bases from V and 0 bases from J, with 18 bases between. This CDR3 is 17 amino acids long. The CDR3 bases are TGCGCCAGCAGCCTCCGGGGGGCAGGGCCACCTAACTATGGCTACACCTTC. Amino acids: CASSLRGAGPPNYGYTF.